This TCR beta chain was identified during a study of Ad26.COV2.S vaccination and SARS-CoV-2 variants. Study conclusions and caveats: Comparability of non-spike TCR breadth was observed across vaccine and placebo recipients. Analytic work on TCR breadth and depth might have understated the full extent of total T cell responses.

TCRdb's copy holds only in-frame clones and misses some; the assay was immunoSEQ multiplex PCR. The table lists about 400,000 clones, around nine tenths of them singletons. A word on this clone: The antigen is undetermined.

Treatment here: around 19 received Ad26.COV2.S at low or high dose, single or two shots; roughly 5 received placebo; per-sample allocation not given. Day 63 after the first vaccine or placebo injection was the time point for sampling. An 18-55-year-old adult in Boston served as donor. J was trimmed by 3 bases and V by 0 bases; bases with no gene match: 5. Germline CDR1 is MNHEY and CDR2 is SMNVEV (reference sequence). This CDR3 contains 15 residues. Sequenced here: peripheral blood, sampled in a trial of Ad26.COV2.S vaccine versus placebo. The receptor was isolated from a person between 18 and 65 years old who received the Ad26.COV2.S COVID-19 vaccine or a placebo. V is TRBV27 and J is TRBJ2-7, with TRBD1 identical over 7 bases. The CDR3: CASSLSRQGGYEQYF. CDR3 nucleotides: TGTGCCAGCAGTTTATCAAGACAGGGTGGCTACGAGCAGTACTTC.